Each of the 6 T cell receptor beta chains below was sequenced from the same sample in a study of blood T cell repertoires in COVID-19. Here immunoSEQ multiplex PCR was the method, and the copy in TCRdb shows in-frame clones only, minus some. The repertoire holds around 470,000 clones, roughly 87% seen once, with about 0.6% in the top ten. Sequences were obtained from PBMCs or T cells enriched from blood (not recorded which). Receptor source: a man younger than 35 who had recovered from COVID-19.

V usage is TRBV9 and J usage is TRBJ1-6, with D tentatively TRBD1 (6 bases). Germline V lookup: CDR1 SGDLS, CDR2 YYNGEE. The germline V and J ends were trimmed by 3 bases and 7 bases, with 14 bases remaining between them. The CDR3 loop spans 15 amino acids. The DNA of the CDR3 is TGTGCCAGCAGCGCGGACGGCAGGGGAAATTCACCCCTCCACTTT. As protein: CASSADGRGNSPLHF.

V usage is TRBV5-6 and J usage is TRBJ1-2, with D unclear. CDR1 and CDR2 from the germline V gene are SGHDT and YYEEEE. The V end lost 4 bases, the J end lost 1 base, and 14 bases lay between the germline ends. The CDR3 loop spans 15 amino acids. The CDR3 loop is CASSVQDRINYGYTF. The CDR3 coding sequence is TGTGCCAGCAGCGTCCAGGATCGAATTAACTATGGCTACACCTTC.

J is TRBJ1-4 and V is TRBV3-1 (or the pseudogene TRBV3-2), with no clear D. The germline V and J ends were trimmed by 0 bases and 7 bases, with 12 bases remaining between them. This CDR3 has 15 amino acids. The germline V gene encodes CDR1 LGHDT and CDR2 YNNKEL (reference sequence). The CDR3 nucleotides are TGTGCCAGCAGCCAAGATTTTTTCCGGAGTGAAAAACTGTTTTTT. Amino acids: CASSQDFFRSEKLFF.

The rearrangement uses TRBV11-1 and TRBJ2-1; D unresolved. The CDR3 spans 13 residues. CDR1 is SGHAT, CDR2 FQDESV, per germline (reference sequence). V was cut by 3 bases and J by 5 bases, with 8 bases left in between. Here the CDR3 DNA reads TGTGCCAGCAGCTTGAGCGCCCACAATGAGCAGTTCTTC. Amino acid sequence: CASSLSAHNEQFF.

The V gene is TRBV6-5, the J gene TRBJ1-2, with D hard to call. Germline CDR1 reads MNHEY; CDR2 reads SVGAGI. CDR3 length equals 14 residues. The V end lost 8 bases, the J end lost 5 bases, and 18 bases lay between the germline ends. The CDR3 DNA reads TGTGCCAGCTGTCCCCGGCCGGAGAGTTATGGCTACACCTTC. Amino acid sequence: CASCPRPESYGYTF.

V is TRBV15 and J is TRBJ1-5; D remains unclear. Trimming left V 5 bases short and J 7 bases short, with 18 bases between. This CDR3 contains 15 residues. Germline values: CDR1 LNHNV, CDR2 YYDKDF (reference sequence). In DNA, the CDR3 is TGTGCCACCAGCCCTAGAGAGGGAGTAAGACAGCCCCAGCATTTT. Its protein product is CATSPREGVRQPQHF. Complete variable domain (other parts from reference TRBV15 and TRBJ1-5): DAMVIQNPRYQVTQFGKPVTLSCSQTLNHNVMYWYQQKSSQAPKLLFHYYDKDFNNEADTPDNFQSRRPNTSFCFLDIRSPGLGDTAMYLCATSPREGVRQPQHFGDGTRLSIL.